This entry is about one TCR beta chain. Antigen: not known. The sample is drawn from a study of T cell repertoires in cytomegalovirus infection. The overall study: It was the public TCR beta signatures that indicated both CMV infection and matching HLA type. Study results and limitations: CMV-specific TCR beta clonotypes restricted by HLA-C were the ones dominating the ex vivo response. Summed public TCR beta family frequency identified CMV carriers bearing the relevant HLA.

Trimming at V came to 4 bases and at J to 6 bases, leaving 3 bases not matched to a gene. The CDR3 covers 14 residues. The germline CDR1 and CDR2 sequences are SGHVS and FNYEAQ. One entry per CDR3 protein results from TCRdb running MiXCR on the reads. The table lists over 300,000 distinct CDR3 sequences, 15% to 20% of them singletons, with more than 10% in the top ten. The chain links TRBV7-6 to TRBJ2-1; TRBD1 aligns across 10 bases. Sequenced material: PBMCs. This TCR was recovered from a human donor in good health (CMV status not recorded). Some clones in this sample may be carry-over from other donors' samples. The CDR3 bases are TGTGCCAGCAGCTATAGGACAGGGGGCAATGAGCAGTTCTTC. This codes for CASSYRTGGNEQFF.